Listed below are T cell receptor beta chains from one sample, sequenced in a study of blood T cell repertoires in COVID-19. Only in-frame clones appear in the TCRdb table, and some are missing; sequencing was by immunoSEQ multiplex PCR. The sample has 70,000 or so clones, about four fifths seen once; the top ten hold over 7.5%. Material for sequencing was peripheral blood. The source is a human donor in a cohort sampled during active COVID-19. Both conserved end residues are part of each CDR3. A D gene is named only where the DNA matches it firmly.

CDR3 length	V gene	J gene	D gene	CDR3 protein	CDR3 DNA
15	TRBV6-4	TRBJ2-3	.	CASSSGGQVEDTQYF	TGTGCCAGCAGCTCAGGGGGGCAGGTTGAAGATACGCAGTATTTT
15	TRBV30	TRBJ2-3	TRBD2	CAWSTVAGGADTQYF	TGTGCCTGGAGTACCGTAGCGGGAGGGGCAGATACGCAGTATTTT
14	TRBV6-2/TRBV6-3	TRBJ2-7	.	CASSSVAPNYEQYF	TGTGCCAGCAGTTCAGTAGCTCCAAACTACGAGCAGTACTTC
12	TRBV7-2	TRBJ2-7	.	CASSLEGVEQYF	TGTGCCAGCAGCTTAGAAGGGGTCGAGCAGTACTTC
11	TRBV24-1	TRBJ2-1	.	CATGGTNEQFF	TGTGCCACCGGGGGGACCAATGAGCAGTTCTTC
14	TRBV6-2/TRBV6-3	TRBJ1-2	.	CASSSYLDSYGYTF	TGTGCCAGCAGTTCCTACCTGGACAGTTATGGCTACACCTTC
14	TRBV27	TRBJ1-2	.	CASSPRASNYGYTF	TGTGCCAGCAGCCCCAGGGCGTCTAACTATGGCTACACCTTC
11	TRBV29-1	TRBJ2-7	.	CSVEQSYEQYF	TGCAGCGTTGAACAGTCCTACGAGCAGTACTTC
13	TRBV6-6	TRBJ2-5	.	CASSYSGRQTQYF	TGTGCCAGCAGTTACTCAGGGAGGCAGACCCAGTACTTC
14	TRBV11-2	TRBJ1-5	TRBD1	CASSLTGGNQPQHF	TGTGCCAGCAGTCTAACAGGGGGCAATCAGCCCCAGCATTTT